This is a list of T cell receptor beta chains from one sample in a study of PD-L1 blockade in urothelial cancer. Clones were read by immunoSEQ multiplex PCR, and TCRdb kept only the in-frame ones, dropping some. The repertoire holds tens of thousands of clones, with 75% to 90% as singletons. The starting material was PBMCs, obtained around atezolizumab (anti-PD-L1) treatment. All receptors come from a woman in her sixties or seventies with urothelial cancer. Both conserved end residues are part of each CDR3. The D gene is left open where the match is weak. The listing skips clone size in some rows; elsewhere it reads once, few, many or a size class.

J: TRBJ2-1; D: TRBD1; V: TRBV7-8; size: .; CDR3: CASSLAGTGGNEQFF; DNA: TGTGCCAGCAGCTTAGCCGGGACAGGGGGCAATGAGCAGTTCTTC
J: TRBJ1-1; D: TRBD1; V: TRBV7-8; size: .; CDR3: CASSLNRGNTEAFF; DNA: TGTGCCAGCAGCTTGAACAGGGGGAACACTGAAGCTTTCTTT
J: TRBJ1-1; D: .; V: TRBV2; size: .; CDR3: CASSDRGNTEAFF; DNA: TGTGCCAGCAGTGACAGGGGAAACACTGAAGCTTTCTTT
J: TRBJ1-4; D: .; V: TRBV28; size: .; CDR3: CASNLGILTGEKLFF; DNA: TGTGCCAGCAATCTCGGGATCCTAACTGGGGAAAAACTGTTTTTT
J: TRBJ2-7; D: .; V: TRBV5-1; size: .; CDR3: CASSLSISYEQYF; DNA: TGCGCCAGCAGCTTGTCCATTTCCTACGAGCAGTACTTC
J: TRBJ1-1; D: .; V: TRBV6-1; size: .; CDR3: CASPRTGGTEAFF; DNA: TGTGCCAGTCCCCGGACGGGGGGCACTGAAGCTTTCTTT
J: TRBJ2-7; D: TRBD2; V: TRBV7-3; size: .; CDR3: CASSPAGGSYEQYF; DNA: TGTGCCAGCAGCCCAGCGGGAGGGAGCTACGAGCAGTACTTC
J: TRBJ1-2; D: TRBD1; V: TRBV2; size: .; CDR3: CASRPPGQGGYGYTF; DNA: TGTGCCAGCAGGCCCCCGGGACAGGGTGGCTATGGCTACACCTTC
J: TRBJ1-2; D: TRBD1; V: TRBV5-1; size: .; CDR3: CASSLTQGAEGYTF; DNA: TGCGCCAGCAGCTTGACACAGGGGGCGGAAGGCTACACCTTC
J: TRBJ1-1; D: .; V: TRBV5-1; size: .; CDR3: CASSPGGPNTEAFF; DNA: TGCGCCAGCAGTCCGGGGGGGCCCAACACTGAAGCTTTCTTT
J: TRBJ1-2; D: .; V: TRBV2; size: few; CDR3: CASSPDINYGYTF; DNA: TGTGCCAGCAGTCCGGACATTAACTATGGCTACACCTTC
J: TRBJ2-5; D: .; V: TRBV5-1; size: .; CDR3: CASSRDTGLETQYF; DNA: TGCGCCAGCAGCCGAGATACAGGGCTCGAGACCCAGTACTTC
J: TRBJ2-7; D: TRBD2; V: TRBV5-1; size: .; CDR3: CASSRGLAGVSAYEQYF; DNA: TGCGCCAGCAGCAGAGGACTAGCGGGAGTCTCGGCCTACGAGCAGTACTTC
J: TRBJ2-7; D: TRBD1; V: TRBV5-1; size: .; CDR3: CASSLVGDRTYEQYF; DNA: TGCGCCAGCAGCTTGGTCGGGGACAGGACATACGAGCAGTACTTC
J: TRBJ2-3; D: .; V: TRBV5-1; size: .; CDR3: CASSLVGGLRYTQYF; DNA: TGCGCCAGCAGCTTGGTCGGGGGATTGAGATATACGCAGTATTTT
J: TRBJ2-1; D: .; V: TRBV14; size: once; CDR3: CASSQRVWAGYNEQFF; DNA: TGTGCCAGCAGCCAACGAGTTTGGGCGGGGTACAATGAGCAGTTCTTC
J: TRBJ2-1; D: .; V: TRBV5-1; size: .; CDR3: CASSPGQRHNEQFF; DNA: TGCGCCAGCAGCCCGGGACAAAGGCACAATGAGCAGTTCTTC
J: TRBJ2-7; D: .; V: TRBV9; size: .; CDR3: CASSAKYGSGEQYF; DNA: TGTGCCAGCAGTGCCAAATATGGGAGTGGCGAGCAGTACTTC
J: TRBJ2-6; D: TRBD1; V: TRBV19; size: .; CDR3: CASKFTPGQGTSGANVLTF; DNA: TGTGCCAGTAAATTCACTCCGGGACAGGGGACCTCTGGGGCCAACGTCCTGACTTTC
J: TRBJ1-3; D: .; V: TRBV9; size: .; CDR3: CASSVHPVTDSSGNTIYF; DNA: TGTGCCAGCAGCGTCCACCCAGTGACAGACAGCTCTGGAAACACCATATATTTT
J: TRBJ1-5; D: TRBD1; V: TRBV7-9; size: .; CDR3: CASSLGGTGWHQPQHF; DNA: TGTGCCAGCAGCTTAGGGGGGACAGGGTGGCATCAGCCCCAGCATTTT
J: TRBJ2-7; D: .; V: TRBV2; size: .; CDR3: CASRVDFPSHEQYF; DNA: TGTGCCAGCAGGGTGGACTTCCCCTCCCACGAGCAGTACTTC
J: TRBJ2-7; D: .; V: TRBV18; size: .; CDR3: CASSPPNYEQYF; DNA: TGTGCCAGCTCACCGCCTAACTACGAGCAGTACTTC
J: TRBJ2-3; D: .; V: TRBV6-5; size: .; CDR3: CASSYSATVGRYF; DNA: TGTGCCAGCAGTTACTCGGCGACAGTGGGCCGGTATTTT
J: TRBJ1-5; D: .; V: TRBV19; size: .; CDR3: CASSYGGNQPQHF; DNA: TGTGCCAGTAGTTACGGCGGGAATCAGCCCCAGCATTTT
J: TRBJ1-2; D: TRBD1; V: TRBV19; size: .; CDR3: CASSPGDRDGYTF; DNA: TGTGCCAGTAGTCCGGGGGACAGGGATGGCTACACCTTC
J: TRBJ2-5; D: TRBD1; V: TRBV5-1; size: once; CDR3: CASSSTTGGGMETQYF; DNA: TGCGCCAGCAGCTCAACGACAGGGGGCGGAATGGAGACCCAGTACTTC
J: TRBJ1-5; D: .; V: TRBV7-9; size: .; CDR3: CASSLAAGDQPQHF; DNA: TGTGCCAGCAGCTTAGCGGCAGGGGATCAGCCCCAGCATTTT
J: TRBJ2-5; D: .; V: TRBV29-1; size: few; CDR3: CSAERQETQYF; DNA: TGCAGCGCGGAGCGGCAAGAGACCCAGTACTTC
J: TRBJ2-1; D: .; V: TRBV7-3; size: .; CDR3: CASSFQSVSDEQFF; DNA: TGTGCCAGCAGCTTCCAATCGGTCTCCGATGAGCAGTTCTTC
J: TRBJ2-1; D: TRBD2; V: TRBV18; size: .; CDR3: CASSPRPPASGQSYNEQFF; DNA: TGTGCCAGCTCACCAAGGCCACCGGCTAGCGGCCAATCCTACAATGAGCAGTTCTTC
J: TRBJ1-1; D: .; V: TRBV7-3; size: .; CDR3: CASSLFQNTEAFF; DNA: TGTGCCAGCAGCTTATTCCAGAACACTGAAGCTTTCTTT
J: TRBJ2-1; D: .; V: TRBV27; size: .; CDR3: CASSLGGAGSYNEQFF; DNA: TGTGCCAGCAGTTTAGGAGGGGCGGGCTCCTACAATGAGCAGTTCTTC
J: TRBJ2-4; D: .; V: TRBV2; size: .; CDR3: CASSDRGVIAKNIQYF; DNA: TGTGCCAGCAGTGACAGGGGGGTTATAGCCAAAAACATTCAGTACTTC
J: TRBJ2-3; D: .; V: TRBV30; size: .; CDR3: CAWSVGGLTDTQYF; DNA: TGTGCCTGGAGTGTCGGGGGTCTCACAGATACGCAGTATTTT
J: TRBJ2-2; D: TRBD1; V: TRBV18; size: once; CDR3: CASSPQGAANTGELFF; DNA: TGTGCCAGCTCACCACAGGGGGCAGCTAACACCGGGGAGCTGTTTTTT
J: TRBJ2-3; D: .; V: TRBV9; size: .; CDR3: CASSVAWAQPSTDTQYF; DNA: TGTGCCAGCAGCGTAGCGTGGGCCCAACCTAGCACAGATACGCAGTATTTT
J: TRBJ1-6; D: .; V: TRBV2; size: .; CDR3: CASRLSSYNSPLHF; DNA: TGTGCCAGTAGACTGAGCTCCTATAATTCACCCCTCCACTTT
J: TRBJ2-7; D: TRBD1; V: TRBV5-1; size: .; CDR3: CASSTPGQGMAEQYF; DNA: TGCGCCAGCAGCACTCCGGGACAGGGGATGGCCGAGCAGTACTTC
J: TRBJ2-3; D: .; V: TRBV2; size: .; CDR3: CASRGLPSGPDTQYF; DNA: TGTGCCAGCAGAGGACTCCCTAGTGGGCCAGATACGCAGTATTTT
J: TRBJ2-3; D: .; V: TRBV5-1; size: .; CDR3: CASSLGQVSGDTQYF; DNA: TGCGCCAGCAGCTTGGGACAGGTCTCAGGGGATACGCAGTATTTT
J: TRBJ1-5; D: TRBD1; V: TRBV15; size: .; CDR3: CATSRWTGINQPQHF; DNA: TGTGCCACCAGCAGATGGACAGGGATCAATCAGCCCCAGCATTTT
J: TRBJ2-1; D: TRBD2; V: TRBV29-1; size: .; CDR3: CSVGGLAGAPQNNEQFF; DNA: TGCAGCGTGGGGGGACTAGCGGGGGCCCCCCAAAACAATGAGCAGTTCTTC
J: TRBJ1-3; D: TRBD1; V: TRBV19; size: once; CDR3: CASSPDREAGNTIYF; DNA: TGTGCCAGTAGCCCAGACAGGGAAGCGGGAAACACCATATATTTT
J: TRBJ2-1; D: TRBD1; V: TRBV5-4; size: .; CDR3: CASTSGTGSPSSYNEQFF; DNA: TGTGCCAGCACCTCCGGGACAGGGTCCCCAAGCTCCTACAATGAGCAGTTCTTC
J: TRBJ1-5; D: TRBD1; V: TRBV5-1; size: .; CDR3: CASSLEVGRGWHQPQHF; DNA: TGCGCCAGCAGCTTGGAGGTCGGCAGGGGGTGGCATCAGCCCCAGCATTTT
J: TRBJ2-2; D: .; V: TRBV29-1; size: .; CDR3: CSASQDSTGELFF; DNA: TGCAGCGCAAGCCAGGACAGCACCGGGGAGCTGTTTTTT
J: TRBJ2-2; D: TRBD2; V: TRBV28; size: .; CDR3: CASSLLDLAAGGELFF; DNA: TGTGCCAGCAGTTTACTTGATCTAGCGGCGGGCGGGGAGCTGTTTTTT
J: TRBJ1-2; D: TRBD1; V: TRBV19; size: .; CDR3: CASSTHRDRVSNYGYTF; DNA: TGTGCCAGTAGTACCCACCGGGACAGGGTCTCTAACTATGGCTACACCTTC
J: TRBJ1-2; D: .; V: TRBV7-2; size: .; CDR3: CASNRASQGQTYGYTF; DNA: TGTGCCAGCAACCGCGCAAGCCAGGGCCAAACCTATGGCTACACCTTC